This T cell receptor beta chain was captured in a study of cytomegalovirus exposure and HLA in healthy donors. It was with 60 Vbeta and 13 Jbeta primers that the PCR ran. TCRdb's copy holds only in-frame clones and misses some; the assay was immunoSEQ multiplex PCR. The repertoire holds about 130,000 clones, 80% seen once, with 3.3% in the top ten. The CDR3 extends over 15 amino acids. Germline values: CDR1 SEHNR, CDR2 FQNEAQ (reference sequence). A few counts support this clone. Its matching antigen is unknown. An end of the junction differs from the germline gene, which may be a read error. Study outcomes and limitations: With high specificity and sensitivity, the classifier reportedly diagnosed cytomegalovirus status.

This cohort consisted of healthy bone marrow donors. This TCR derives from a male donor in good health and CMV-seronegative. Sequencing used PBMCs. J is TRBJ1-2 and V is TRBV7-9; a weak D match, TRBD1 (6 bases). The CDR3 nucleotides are TGTTCCAGCAGCGCTGGGGGGGGCAGCCACTATGGCTACACCTTC. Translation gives CSSSAGGGSHYGYTF. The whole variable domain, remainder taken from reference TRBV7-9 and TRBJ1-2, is DTGVSQNPRHKITKRGQNVTFRCDPISEHNRLYWYRQTLGQGPEFLTYFQNEAQLEKSRLLSDRFSAERPKGSFSTLEIQRTEQGDSAMYLCSSSAGGGSHYGYTFGSGTRLTVV.